The 17 T cell receptor beta chains given below trace back to one sample, sequenced in a study of a mutant IDH1 vaccine in newly diagnosed glioma (dated by TCRdb to the early 2020s). Preparation of the library involved the immunoSEQ multiplex PCR assay. TCRdb holds this immuneACCESS table with in-frame rearrangements only. Some clones are missing; in checked studies, unresolved V genes explain under half, and the rest has no known cause. The table for this sample lists about 40,000 clones; over 80% of them were counted only once. 2% to 2.5% of the sample lies in the top ten. Taken with the paper, the label for time point translates to: week 11, during vaccination. Every vaccine dose consisted of 300 ug of a 20-mer mutant IDH1 peptide in Montanide, administered subcutaneously together with topical imiquimod. Their cognate antigens are unknown. This material consisted of PBMCs, taken from a glioma patient whose treatment included an IDH1 peptide vaccine. The source is a man aged 35-49 years with glioma.

V gene TRBV5-1 combines with J gene TRBJ2-7; TRBD1 agrees at 7 bases. The length of the CDR3 is 13 residues. V shed 3 bases and J 6 bases; nucleotides not matched to a gene: 6. Germline V lookup: CDR1 SGHRS, CDR2 YFSETQ. CDR3 in DNA: TGCGCCAGCAGCTCCGGGACAGTATTCGAGCAGTACTTC. It yields the protein CASSSGTVFEQYF. Combining the CDR3 with reference TRBV5-1 and TRBJ2-7 gives the whole variable domain KAGVTQTPRYLIKTRGQQVTLSCSPISGHRSVSWYQQTPGQGLQFLFEYFSETQRNKGNFPGRFSGRQFSNSRSEMNVSTLELGDSALYLCASSSGTVFEQYFGPGTRLTVT.

The chain combines TRBV7-9 with TRBJ2-1; tentative D call: TRBD2 (6 bases). Germline CDR1 SEHNR, CDR2 FQNEAQ (reference sequence). This CDR3 contains 12 residues. V lost 6 bases, J lost 8 bases, and 11 bases lay in between. The CDR3 region is CASRRGPDEQFF. The CDR3 DNA reads TGTGCCAGCAGGCGGGGACCGGATGAGCAGTTCTTC. Looking up the rest from reference TRBV7-9 and TRBJ2-1 gives the full variable domain: DTGVSQNPRHKITKRGQNVTFRCDPISEHNRLYWYRQTLGQGPEFLTYFQNEAQLEKSRLLSDRFSAERPKGSFSTLEIQRTEQGDSAMYLCASRRGPDEQFFGPGTRLTVL.

This chain links TRBV18 with TRBJ2-7; D unresolved. The CDR3 contains 17 residues. From germline, CDR1 is KGHSH and CDR2 LQKENI. V was clipped by 0 bases and J by 3 bases, with 18 bases between them. As DNA, the CDR3 is TGTGCCAGCTCACCACCGAGATTGAGCGAGAGCTACTACGAGCAGTACTTC. Its translation is CASSPPRLSESYYEQYF.

The chain employs TRBV5-1 and TRBJ1-2; D possibly corresponds to TRBD1 (6 bases). CDR1 and CDR2 (germline): SGHRS, YFSETQ. The ends were cut back, 4 bases at V and 2 bases at J, with 12 bases in the middle. The CDR3 consists of 14 residues. CDR3 DNA: TGCGCCAGCAGCATACAGGGTTCCAACTATGGCTACACCTTC. Amino acid sequence: CASSIQGSNYGYTF.

The chain recombines TRBV5-1 with TRBJ2-5; TRBD1 might be the D (6 bases). Per the germline V gene, CDR1 is SGHRS and CDR2 is YFSETQ. This CDR3 contains 16 residues. Trimming stripped 2 bases from V and 5 bases from J, with 19 bases between. As DNA, the CDR3 is TGCGCCAGCAGCTTTTCTGGACCAACCCAGGGGGAGACCCAGTACTTC. This sequence encodes CASSFSGPTQGETQYF.

The V and J genes are TRBV5-1 and TRBJ2-3, with 15 bases identical to TRBD2. The CDR3 length is 19 residues. The germline V gene has CDR1 SGHRS and CDR2 YFSETQ. V lost 3 bases and J lost 0; bases outside the gene matches: 8. CDR3 amino acids: CASSSSGTSGRLSTDTQYF. DNA of the CDR3: TGCGCCAGCAGCTCTTCCGGGACTAGCGGGAGGTTAAGCACAGATACGCAGTATTTT.

This rearrangement joins TRBV27 to TRBJ2-6; 8 bases fit TRBD1. The CDR3 covers 15 residues. Germline CDR1 and CDR2: MNHEY and SMNVEV (reference sequence). The J segment lost 2 bases and the V segment lost 6 bases, leaving 3 bases of the junction unmatched. The CDR3 loop reads CASRSGGTGANVLTF. The CDR3 region has the DNA TGTGCCAGCAGATCAGGGGGCACTGGGGCCAACGTCCTGACTTTC. Using reference TRBV27 and TRBJ2-6 for the parts outside the CDR3, the full variable domain is EAQVTQNPRYLITVTGKKLTVTCSQNMNHEYMSWYRQDPGLGLRQIYYSMNVEVTDKGDVPEGYKVSRKEKRNFPLILESPSPNQTSLYFCASRSGGTGANVLTFGAGSRLTVL.

The chain carries TRBV5-1 and TRBJ1-3, with D unresolved. Germline-derived CDR1 and CDR2 are SGHRS and YFSETQ. The CDR3 loop spans 15 amino acids. Trimming took 0 bases from V and 3 from J, leaving 10 bases between them. CDR3 coding DNA: TGCGCCAGCAGCTTGGAAGGACTTAGTGGAAACACCATATATTTT. Translating gives CASSLEGLSGNTIYF.

The chain joins TRBV5-4 to TRBJ2-5, with 7 bases fitting TRBD2. V was pared by 5 bases and J by 5 bases, with 9 bases of the junction left unmatched. CDR3 length: 14 amino acids. Germline CDR1 reads SGHNT; CDR2 reads YYREEE (reference sequence). CDR3 nucleotide sequence: TGTGCCAGCAGTCCGCCAGCGGGAATGGAGACCCAGTACTTC. Translation gives CASSPPAGMETQYF.

This chain joins TRBV2 and TRBJ1-2, with 10 nucleotides matching TRBD1. V trimming: 8 bases; J trimming: 3 bases; junction bases outside the gene matches: 3. This CDR3 region has 13 residues. CDR1 SNHLY and CDR2 FYNNEI come from the germline V gene. CDR3 nucleotides: TGTGCCAGCGAAGGACAGGGGGACTATGGCTACACCTTC. Residues: CASEGQGDYGYTF.

The genes are TRBV7-8 and TRBJ1-4; TRBD1 aligns across 7 bases. The germline V gene has CDR1 SGHVS and CDR2 FQNEAQ. This CDR3 contains 18 residues. V shed 0 bases, J shed 8 bases, and the junction held 15 bases outside the gene matches. DNA for the CDR3: TGTGCCAGCAGCTTAGCTTCACAGGGGCGGTCTTTGGTCGAAAAACTGTTTTTT. Its translation is CASSLASQGRSLVEKLFF.

The V call is TRBV19, the J call TRBJ2-5, with TRBD2 identical over 9 bases. This CDR3 has 14 amino acids. The germline V gene has CDR1 LNHDA and CDR2 SQIVND (reference sequence). The J segment lost 4 bases and the V segment lost 3 bases, leaving 3 bases of the junction unmatched. This CDR3 reads CASSMGTSPETQYF. In DNA form, the CDR3 reads TGTGCCAGTAGTATGGGGACTAGCCCAGAGACCCAGTACTTC.

V is TRBV5-1 and J is TRBJ2-5; TRBD2 is a possible D gene (6 bases). Trimming left V 0 bases short and J 5 bases short, with 11 bases between. This CDR3 is 14 amino acids long. Germline-derived CDR1 and CDR2 are SGHRS and YFSETQ. The CDR3 spells CASSLGREMETQYF. CDR3 nucleotide sequence: TGCGCCAGCAGCTTGGGTCGGGAGATGGAGACCCAGTACTTC. Supplemented by reference TRBV5-1 and TRBJ2-5, the full variable domain reads KAGVTQTPRYLIKTRGQQVTLSCSPISGHRSVSWYQQTPGQGLQFLFEYFSETQRNKGNFPGRFSGRQFSNSRSEMNVSTLELGDSALYLCASSLGREMETQYFGPGTRLLVL.

The rearrangement links TRBV19 to TRBJ1-1; 8 nucleotides align to TRBD1. The CDR3 runs to 12 residues. CDR1 and CDR2 (germline): LNHDA, SQIVND (reference sequence). The V gene end was trimmed by 9 bases and the J gene end by 5 bases; junction bases not matched to a gene: 5. CDR3 protein: CASRTGRTEAFF. For the CDR3, the DNA is TGTGCCAGCCGGACAGGGCGTACTGAAGCTTTCTTT.

The V gene is TRBV28, the J gene TRBJ2-1, with 7 bases that match TRBD2. The CDR3 is 20 amino acids. Germline values: CDR1 MDHEN, CDR2 SYDVKM. V gave up 3 bases and J gave up 4 bases; unmatched junction bases: 21. The CDR3 is CASSFPRLGRLARGYNEQFF. CDR3 DNA sequence: TGTGCCAGCAGTTTCCCCAGACTCGGGAGACTAGCCAGAGGGTACAATGAGCAGTTCTTC.

The chain combines TRBV6-5 with TRBJ2-7; a possible D gene is TRBD2 (5 bases). Trimming removed 0 bases from V and 2 bases from J, with 11 bases in between. Germline loops: CDR1 MNHEY, CDR2 SVGAGI. This CDR3 is 15 amino acids long. CDR3 region: CASSYSGGQPYEQYF. In nucleotides, the CDR3 is TGTGCCAGCAGTTACTCCGGCGGGCAGCCCTACGAGCAGTACTTC.

This clone was detected once. The gene calls are TRBV6-5 and TRBJ1-4; D is unresolved. Germline V gene data show CDR1 as MNHEY and CDR2 as SVGAGI. This CDR3 has 15 residues. Trimming removed 5 bases from V and 0 bases from J, with 10 bases in between. The CDR3, as DNA: TGTGCCAGCAGTAGGACGACAACAACTAATGAAAAACTGTTTTTT. It specifies CASSRTTTTNEKLFF.